The 10 T cell receptor beta chains listed next were all sequenced from one sample in a study of shared clonotypes between healthy human individuals. Sequencing used immunoSEQ multiplex PCR; TCRdb keeps in-frame clones, though not all of them. The sample carries around 1,900,000 clones, 90% to 95% recorded once. CD8 cells regarded as naive lacked CD45RO, were positively chosen for CCR7, and omitted terminally differentiated effector memory CD45RA+ cells. Input material: naive CD8+ T cells from PBMCs. Receptors originate from a man between 18 and 35 years old in good health. Some clones in this sample may be carry-over from other donors' samples.

About this clone itself: Other DNA variants within this sample encode the same CDR3. The CDR3 sequence is CASSLGPHNEQFF. CDR3 bases: TGTGCCAGCAGCTTAGGGCCACACAATGAGCAGTTCTTC. The J gene is TRBJ2-1, the V gene TRBV7-9; D unresolved. In germline, CDR1 is SEHNR, CDR2 FQNEAQ (reference sequence). V was trimmed by 1 base and J by 5 bases, leaving 6 bases between them. The CDR3 is 13 amino acids.

The chain employs TRBV7-8 and TRBJ2-7, with a possible D match to TRBD1 (6 bases). Deletions cut 4 bases from V and 7 bases from J, with 11 bases between. CDR3 length: 12 amino acids. CDR1 is SGHVS and CDR2 is FQNEAQ in the germline V gene. CDR3 loop: CASSSRGGEQYF. The CDR3, as DNA: TGTGCCAGCAGCTCGCGAGGGGGAGAGCAGTACTTC.

This rearrangement joins TRBV6-1 to TRBJ2-7; the D is unclear. This CDR3 has 14 residues. The germline V gene has CDR1 MNHNS and CDR2 SASEGT. V lost 3 bases and J lost 4, with 13 bases in between. CDR3 DNA sequence: TGTGCCAGCAGTGACCCATGGGAATTATACGAGCAGTACTTC. Translation gives CASSDPWELYEQYF.

CDR3: CASSLRGLRTPFSEQYF. DNA of the CDR3: TGTGCCAGCAGTTTAAGGGGCCTACGGACACCTTTTTCCGAGCAGTACTTC. The chain employs TRBV28 and TRBJ2-7; D is perhaps TRBD1 (5 bases). CDR3 length: 17 residues. Trimming stripped 2 bases from V and 6 bases from J, with 23 bases between. Germline CDR1 and CDR2: MDHEN and SYDVKM.

The chain joins TRBV5-8 to TRBJ1-5; 7 nucleotides agree with TRBD1. Germline V lookup: CDR1 SGHTS, CDR2 YDEGEE. The ends lost 4 bases at V and 11 bases at J; junction bases unmatched: 21. The CDR3 runs to 17 residues. CDR3 bases: TGTGCCAGCAGCCTCCTAGAGACGACAGGGACCTACTGGTCCCAGCATTTT. Amino acids: CASSLLETTGTYWSQHF.

The V gene is TRBV10-3, the J gene TRBJ1-2; D uncertain. Germline CDR1 is ENHRY and CDR2 is SYGVKD. The CDR3 is 14 residues long. The V gene lost 10 bases and the J gene lost 4 bases, with 19 bases spanning the gap. The CDR3: CASANRGSIYGYTF. The CDR3 region has the DNA TGTGCCAGCGCCAATCGGGGTTCCATCTATGGCTACACCTTC.

This clone was seen only once. The V call is TRBV4-1, the J call TRBJ2-5; D is unresolved. The germline V and J ends were trimmed by 1 base and 4 bases, with 13 bases remaining between them. CDR1 and CDR2 from the germline V gene are MGHRA and YSYEKL. This CDR3 comprises 15 residues. CDR3 loop: CASSQGRLTGETQYF. The CDR3 nucleotides read TGCGCCAGCAGCCAAGGGCGGTTAACGGGAGAGACCCAGTACTTC.

The J gene is TRBJ2-3, the V gene TRBV27; 8 positions agree with TRBD1. This CDR3 contains 17 residues. Losses at the gene ends were 2 bases for V and 2 bases for J; bases not matched to a gene: 9. Germline assignment: CDR1 MNHEY and CDR2 SMNVEV (reference sequence). CDR3 residues: CASSLIPDRGSTDTQYF. The CDR3 DNA sequence: TGTGCCAGCAGTTTAATACCCGACAGGGGTTCCACAGATACGCAGTATTTT.

The rearrangement uses TRBV6-6 and TRBJ1-6; D may be TRBD1 (5 bases). CDR1 and CDR2 from the germline V gene are MNHNY and SVGAGI (reference sequence). V was cut by 2 bases and J by 10 bases, with 12 bases left in between. The CDR3 extends over 14 amino acids. CDR3 amino acids: CASSYVGGGSPLHF. The CDR3 nucleotides are TGTGCCAGCAGTTACGTCGGGGGAGGATCACCCCTCCACTTT.

The gene calls are TRBV27 and TRBJ2-3; 8 bases match TRBD1. The CDR3 totals 15 residues. V was clipped by 2 bases and J by 1 base; unmatched bases: 2. CDR1 is MNHEY and CDR2 is SMNVEV in the germline V gene (reference sequence). The CDR3 here is CASSLPGQGTDTQYF. The CDR3 DNA is TGTGCCAGCAGTTTACCGGGACAGGGCACAGATACGCAGTATTTT.